One and the same sample provided the 18 T cell receptor beta chains below, sequenced in a study of T cell responses to AZD1222 COVID-19 vaccine (dated by TCRdb to the early 2020s). This specimen's time point label, per the study, means: baseline before first vaccination. Receptor amplification or capture employed the immunoSEQ multiplex PCR assay. The table comes from immuneACCESS by way of TCRdb, which keeps in-frame sequences with V and J called. Part of the clones is missing from these tables; in studies checked, under half for an unresolved V gene and the rest for unknown reasons. Counted in this sample were under 150,000 clones; approximately 94% of them appeared once. Roughly 5% of the sample goes to the ten largest clones. The source was peripheral blood, collected on day 0 of AZD1222 vaccination. Receptor source: an adult in good health.

V is TRBV2 and J is TRBJ1-1; no firm D call. CDR1 is SNHLY, CDR2 FYNNEI, per germline. V was clipped by 8 bases and J by 0 bases, with 13 bases between them. The CDR3 has 14 amino acids. As DNA, the CDR3 is TGTGCCAGCGGAGAACAGAAAATGAACACTGAAGCTTTCTTT. Translating it yields CASGEQKMNTEAFF.

The V gene is TRBV12-5, the J gene TRBJ1-5; 10 nucleotides line up with TRBD1. The V segment lost 6 bases and the J segment 8 bases; nucleotides outside the gene matches: 10. Germline-derived CDR1 and CDR2 are LGHNT and FRNRAP. CDR3 length equals 15 residues. In DNA, the CDR3 is TGTGCTAGTGGCCAAGGGACAGGGGTCTTGGAGCCCCAGCATTTT. This gives the protein CASGQGTGVLEPQHF.

V and J are TRBV3-1 (or the pseudogene TRBV3-2) and TRBJ2-1; possible D gene TRBD2, 5 bases. This CDR3 has 15 residues. V was pared by 1 base and J by 8 bases, with 15 bases between. Germline CDR1 reads LGHDT; CDR2 reads YNNKEL (reference sequence). The CDR3: CASSQGRGYVDEQFF. CDR3 DNA: TGTGCCAGCAGCCAAGGGCGCGGGTACGTGGATGAGCAGTTCTTC.

This chain joins TRBV6-5 and TRBJ1-2, with TRBD1 matching over 9 bases. The CDR3 totals 14 residues. Germline values: CDR1 MNHEY, CDR2 SVGAGI. The V segment lost 4 bases and the J segment 3 bases; nucleotides outside the gene matches: 3. The CDR3 is CASSSDRGDYGYTF. The CDR3 nucleotides are TGTGCCAGCAGTTCCGACAGGGGGGACTATGGCTACACCTTC.

The chain carries TRBV6-1 and TRBJ1-2; 11 bases line up with TRBD1. This CDR3 is 16 amino acids long. V trimming: 1 base; J trimming: 7 bases; junction bases outside the gene matches: 8. CDR1 is MNHNS and CDR2 is SASEGT in the germline V gene. CDR3 region: CASSEGTGGRGGGYTF. DNA for the CDR3: TGTGCCAGCAGTGAAGGGACAGGGGGCCGTGGTGGTGGCTACACCTTC.

This chain links TRBV5-4 with TRBJ2-1, with 9 bases matching TRBD2. The length of the CDR3 is 17 residues. From germline, CDR1 is SGHNT and CDR2 YYREEE (reference sequence). V gave up 3 bases and J gave up 2 bases; unmatched junction bases: 9. The CDR3 sequence is CASSSIAGAGAYNEQFF. CDR3 coding DNA: TGTGCCAGCAGCTCCATAGCGGGAGCGGGGGCCTACAATGAGCAGTTCTTC.

The chain is built from TRBV10-1 and TRBJ2-2; no clear D. This CDR3 has 14 residues. CDR1 and CDR2 (germline): WNHNN, SYGVQD (reference sequence). V lost 3 bases and J lost 3, with 8 bases in between. The chain's CDR3 is CASSDRLYTGELFF. DNA of the CDR3: TGCGCCAGCAGTGATCGACTTTACACCGGGGAGCTGTTTTTT.

The chain recombines TRBV6-5 with TRBJ1-4, with TRBD1 matching over 9 bases. The CDR3 is 15 residues long. Germline V gives CDR1 MNHEY, CDR2 SVGAGI. J lost 3 bases, V lost 6 bases, and 5 bases had no gene match. CDR3 region: CASRSTGGPNEKLFF. The CDR3 DNA reads TGTGCCAGCAGGTCAACAGGGGGCCCTAATGAAAAACTGTTTTTT.

CDR3 loop: CASSGLQQGIGREKLFF. In nucleotides, the CDR3 is TGTGCCAGCAGTGGACTCCAACAGGGAATTGGGAGGGAAAAACTGTTTTTT. V is TRBV2 and J is TRBJ1-4; possibly TRBD1 for D (6 bases). Germline V gene lookup returns CDR1 SNHLY and CDR2 FYNNEI. Trimming took 4 bases from V and 8 from J, leaving 23 bases between them. CDR3 length: 17 residues.

Concerning this clone itself: The junction does not match germline at one end; this may be a read error. This chain connects TRBV4-2 to TRBJ2-7; possibly TRBD2 for D (5 bases). Germline V gene lookup returns CDR1 LGHNA and CDR2 YNFKEQ. The CDR3 loop spans 14 amino acids. This CDR3 reads CASNQGPGGYEQYF. CDR3 bases: TGTGCCAGCAACCAAGGGCCTGGAGGCTACGAGCAGTACTTC.

This chain connects TRBV5-1 to TRBJ2-5, with TRBD1 identical over 11 bases. This CDR3 region has 16 residues. Germline CDR1 and CDR2: SGHRS and YFSETQ. The V and J ends lost 4 bases and 4 bases, in that order; junction bases with no gene match: 9. This chain's CDR3 is CASSPGTGGRGETQYF. CDR3 nucleotide sequence: TGCGCCAGCAGCCCGGGGACAGGGGGAAGGGGAGAGACCCAGTACTTC.

The DNA of the CDR3 is TGTGCCAGCAGTTACATGGGCGGGGAGACCCAGTACTTC. As protein: CASSYMGGETQYF. V is TRBV6-2 or TRBV6-3 and J is TRBJ2-5, with TRBD2 as a possible D gene (5 bases). CDR1 is MNHEY and CDR2 is SVGEGT in the germline V gene. This CDR3 spans 13 amino acids. V was clipped by 2 bases and J by 5 bases, with 9 bases between them.

This chain uses TRBV7-9 with TRBJ2-5; 9 bases match TRBD1. Trimming at V came to 11 bases and at J to 4 bases, leaving 14 bases not matched to a gene. CDR3 length: 15 residues. CDR1 is SEHNR, CDR2 FQNEAQ, per germline (reference sequence). In DNA form, the CDR3 reads TGTGCCGGGTCTCCGGGACAGGGAGCGTCAGAGACCCAGTACTTC. Its translation is CAGSPGQGASETQYF.

This clone is a singleton in its sample. CDR3 sequence (DNA): TGTGCCAGCTCACCTGCGGACAGGGCCAACACCGGGGAGCTGTTTTTT. Translating it yields CASSPADRANTGELFF. The chain recombines TRBV18 with TRBJ2-2; 8 nucleotides align to TRBD1. Germline values: CDR1 KGHSH, CDR2 LQKENI. This CDR3 contains 16 residues. V shed 3 bases and J 2 bases; nucleotides not matched to a gene: 5.

CDR3: CASSQPGTSGSLIYEQYF. The CDR3 bases are TGTGCCAGCAGCCAACCCGGGACTAGCGGGAGTTTAATCTACGAGCAGTACTTC. The V call is TRBV7-8, the J call TRBJ2-7; 14 bases match TRBD2. The CDR3 extends over 18 amino acids. Germline values: CDR1 SGHVS, CDR2 FQNEAQ. The V gene end was trimmed by 5 bases and the J gene end by 3 bases; junction bases not matched to a gene: 12.

The rearrangement links TRBV10-3 to TRBJ1-3; 8 positions agree with TRBD1. The CDR3 is 14 residues long. V lost 10 bases and J lost 0; bases outside the gene matches: 5. Germline-derived CDR1 and CDR2 are ENHRY and SYGVKD. CDR3: CATLGQGSGNTIYF. CDR3 sequence (DNA): TGTGCCACCCTCGGACAGGGCTCTGGAAACACCATATATTTT.

This sequence joins TRBV7-2 and TRBJ1-5; D is undetermined. V shed 5 bases and J shed 1 base, with 12 bases lying between them. CDR3 length equals 15 residues. Germline CDR1 and CDR2: SGHTA and FQGNSA. Here the CDR3 DNA reads TGTGCCAGCAGCACCCTGTGGGGAAGCAATCAGCCCCAGCATTTT. It specifies CASSTLWGSNQPQHF. Complete variable domain (other parts from reference TRBV7-2 and TRBJ1-5): GAGVSQSPSNKVTEKGKDVELRCDPISGHTALYWYRQSLGQGLEFLIYFQGNSAPDKSGLPSDRFSAERTGGSVSTLTIQRTQQEDSAVYLCASSTLWGSNQPQHFGDGTRLSIL.

This clone was detected only once. J is TRBJ1-6 and V is TRBV6-5; D is ambiguous. CDR3 length: 12 residues. Trimming shortened V by 7 bases and J by 9 bases, and 10 bases separated the two germline ends. The germline gives CDR1 MNHEY, CDR2 SVGAGI. CDR3 residues: CASTTGSSPLHF. CDR3 DNA: TGTGCCAGCACTACGGGGAGTTCACCCCTCCACTTT.